This T cell receptor (beta chain) stems from a study of early T cells in non-severe SARS-CoV-2 infection. Study-level background: The input, bulk RNA from unsorted whole blood, was sequenced, and chains were unpaired. Findings and limits, study-wide: Missing private and CD4 specificities, VDJdb matching favored anti-spike CD8 responses.

Germline CDR1 reads MDHEN; CDR2 reads SYDVKM. The CDR3 spans 15 residues. With V trimmed by 6 bases and J by 3 bases, 5 bases remained unmatched. Attachment of unique molecular identifiers was made to individual cDNA molecules. TCRdb itself ran the 5' RACE reads through MiXCR, one entry per CDR3 protein. The sample includes 46,000 or so distinct CDR3 sequences, over 10% of them seen just once. This clonotype appeared many times. Its cognate antigen is unknown. J is TRBJ2-1 and V is TRBV28, with TRBD2 matching 10 bases. The sequencing sample was made of whole blood. The receptor comes from an adult who was a healthcare worker with PCR-confirmed SARS-CoV-2 infection or an uninfected control (not recorded which). CDR3 in amino acids: CASSPASGSYNEQFF. For the CDR3, the DNA is TGTGCCAGCAGCCCCGCTAGCGGGAGCTACAATGAGCAGTTCTTC.